This TCR beta chain was recorded in a study of molecular identifiers for immune sequencing clone quantification (dated by TCRdb to 2016 to 2019). Describing the broader study: For a replicate experiment, the RNA from either about 20,000 or 100,000 naive CD8 T cells was divided into five aliquots, and four of those aliquots went on to sequencing. This methods study benchmarked molecular-identifier clustering-based TCR repertoire sequencing (MIDCIRS) and TCR RNA copy counting, using CD8 T cells to do so.

Libraries of naive CD8 T cells were built from approximately 22,000 to 940,000 sorted cells, with 10%, 30% or 50% of the purified RNA used. Naive CD8 T cells were FACS-sorted as CD8+CD4-CCR7+CD45RA+ on a BD FACSAria II into RLT Plus buffer. To test detection sensitivity, Jurkat RNA equal to under 13 TCR copies was added to samples of about 17,000-1,100,000 naive CD8 T cells. CD8 T cells were enriched with RosetteSep CD8+ T Cell Enrichment Cocktail and Ficoll-Paque, followed by ACK red cell lysis. The library relied on PCR. Sequencing instrument: NextSeq 500. Bulk TCR libraries were prepared as previously described, using TCR primers listed in Table S5. The Qiagen AllPrep DNA/RNA kit was used to purify total RNA. Before any analysis, reads coming from multiple sequencing runs of the same library were combined into one pool. From the authors' description of their analysis: Only reads with exact TCR constant sequence were kept, trimmed to 150 nt, and grouped by their 12-nt molecular barcodes. Within each barcode group, reads were sub-clustered at a 15% Levenshtein threshold, and quality-weighted consensus sequences were built per RNA molecule. Non-functional sequences were removed, as were lower-count sequences one edit away from another. Barcode sub-clusters with fewer than 20% of the maximum read count were removed, based on fitting two negative binomial distributions. TCRdb applied fastp at Q25 and MiXCR to the public reads, then kept only in-frame beta chains. Rows with a matching CDR3 protein are joined into one entry that keeps the most common DNA and genes. These V and J calls are TCRdb output, not the study's own analysis. The sample profile shows approximately 7,800 distinct CDR3 sequences; around 30% of them were found once. The ten largest clonotypes hold about 6.7% of the sample.

Concerning this clonotype: No cognate antigen has been identified for it. Base qualities are not recorded, but no much larger clone differs from it by a single base.

Results and caveats for the whole study, not just this receptor: When barcode sub-clustering was not used, chimeric consensus sequences inflated TCR diversity, with chimeras reaching as high as 47%. Modeling estimated around 3 recovered TCR RNA copies per cell, compared with about 10 by digital PCR, which implies about 30% capture efficiency. The naive libraries included spiked-in Jurkat TCR RNA (10 copies' worth), and this Jurkat TCR RNA is not part of the donor repertoire. In CMV-specific effector cells, clones with more than 20 RNA copies contained over 98% of molecules, whereas in naive cells such clones contained under 1% of molecules. Spiked-in Jurkat TCR RNA equal to a single cell's worth was reported to be detectable even within one million naive CD8 T cells. Identical TCR molecules sharing a barcode could cause highly expanded clone sizes to be underestimated.

From the germline V gene, CDR1 is SGHAT and CDR2 is FQNNGV. From the cysteine through the phenylalanine, the CDR3 covers 14 amino acids. Of all the DNA, just the CDR3 is kept, 42 bases in frame from base 1. After removal of 4 bases from V and 6 bases from J, the junction retains 6 bases not matched to a gene. The receptor was isolated from a human donor in good health. Some libraries in this study had Jurkat cell RNA spiked in. The chain links TRBV11-2 with TRBJ2-1, and 7 junction bases match TRBD1. The source material was naive CD8+ T cells from blood, with Jurkat cell RNA spiked in. What this sample's cell subset or site label stands for: FACS-sorted CD8+CD4-CCR7+CD45RA+ naive T cells. The DNA sequence follows: TGTGCCAGCAGCTCCCGGGACAGTATCAATGAGCAGTTCTTC. Its protein reads: CASSSRDSINEQFF. Supplemented by the reference TRBV11-2 and TRBJ2-1 proteins around the CDR3, the complete variable domain is EAGVAQSPRYKIIEKRQSVAFWCNPISGHATLYWYQQILGQGPKLLIQFQNNGVVDDSQLPKDRFSAERLKGVDSTLKIQPAKLEDSAVYLCASSSRDSINEQFFGPGTRLTVL.